A single sample gave rise to the 8 T cell receptor beta chains below, sequenced in a study of shared clonotypes between healthy human individuals. The table came from immunoSEQ multiplex PCR; TCRdb's copy has only in-frame clones and leaves some out. The table shows about 2,500,000 clones, with around nine tenths occurring only once. Sequencing was done on a sample of naive CD4+ T cells sorted from blood. Specified subset: CD45RA+ positively selected. The receptor set was obtained from a man aged 18 to 35 in good health.

V is TRBV2 and J is TRBJ2-3; 10 bases line up with TRBD2. The CDR3 is 14 residues long. CDR1 is SNHLY, CDR2 FYNNEI, per germline. The V and J ends lost 6 bases and 2 bases, in that order; junction bases with no gene match: 2. The CDR3 nucleotides read TGTGCCAGCAGACTAGCGGGAACCACAGATACGCAGTATTTT. Encoded protein: CASRLAGTTDTQYF. The complete variable domain, with remaining parts taken from reference TRBV2 and TRBJ2-3, reads EPEVTQTPSHQVTQMGQEVILRCVPISNHLYFYWYRQILGQKVEFLVSFYNNEISEKSEIFDDQFSVERPDGSNFTLKIRSTKLEDSAMYFCASRLAGTTDTQYFGPGTRLTVL.

The CDR3 here is CASTTRTSGSFEQFF. The CDR3 bases are TGTGCCAGCACCACTCGGACTAGCGGGAGTTTTGAGCAGTTCTTC. The chain carries TRBV28 and TRBJ2-1, with 13 bases that match TRBD2. V shed 7 bases, J shed 9 bases, and the junction held 9 bases outside the gene matches. Germline loops: CDR1 MDHEN, CDR2 SYDVKM. The CDR3 spans 15 residues.

V usage is TRBV11-2 and J usage is TRBJ1-1; D gene uncertain. CDR1 is SGHAT and CDR2 is FQNNGV in the germline V gene. V dropped 4 bases and J dropped 14 bases, with 20 bases sitting between them. This CDR3 has 13 residues. In DNA, the CDR3 is TGTGCCAGCAGCTCCATTCGTACTAGTGATGTCTTCTTT. Translation gives CASSSIRTSDVFF.

The chain combines TRBV5-1 with TRBJ2-7, with TRBD2 as a possible D gene (6 bases). This CDR3 is built from 14 residues. Germline V CDR1 and CDR2: SGHRS, YFSETQ. V lost 4 bases, J lost 0 bases, and 11 bases lay in between. This chain's CDR3 is CASSATSSSYEQYF. CDR3 nucleotides: TGCGCCAGCAGCGCCACTAGCAGCTCCTACGAGCAGTACTTC.

J is TRBJ2-5 and V is TRBV5-1; a possible D gene is TRBD2 (5 bases). CDR1 and CDR2 (germline): SGHRS, YFSETQ. This CDR3 comprises 17 residues. V lost 0 bases to trimming and J lost 0 bases, with 15 bases between them. The CDR3 loop is CASSLAKSGLYQETQYF. The DNA for the CDR3 is TGCGCCAGCAGCTTGGCGAAGTCCGGACTGTACCAAGAGACCCAGTACTTC. Supplemented by reference TRBV5-1 and TRBJ2-5, the full variable domain reads KAGVTQTPRYLIKTRGQQVTLSCSPISGHRSVSWYQQTPGQGLQFLFEYFSETQRNKGNFPGRFSGRQFSNSRSEMNVSTLELGDSALYLCASSLAKSGLYQETQYFGPGTRLLVL.

This sequence joins TRBV10-3 and TRBJ1-5; D call uncertain. The germline CDR1 and CDR2 sequences are ENHRY and SYGVKD. Deletions cut 6 bases from V and 2 bases from J, with 11 bases between. The CDR3 consists of 14 residues. CDR3 in amino acids: CAIRDHRGNQPQHF. As DNA, the CDR3 is TGTGCCATCAGGGATCACAGAGGCAATCAGCCCCAGCATTTT.

The chain links TRBV19 to TRBJ1-2; D remains unclear. The CDR3 extends over 15 amino acids. The germline V gene has CDR1 LNHDA and CDR2 SQIVND (reference sequence). The germline V and J ends were trimmed by 6 bases and 5 bases, with 19 bases remaining between them. The CDR3 region has the DNA TGTGCCAGTAGCGTCAGCAGCCTAGCAGCATATGGCTACACCTTC. It translates to CASSVSSLAAYGYTF.

This chain connects TRBV6-5 to TRBJ1-2; D ambiguous. The germline V and J ends were trimmed by 0 bases and 6 bases, with 14 bases remaining between them. The CDR3 runs 15 residues. The germline V gene has CDR1 MNHEY and CDR2 SVGAGI. CDR3 sequence: CASSYSRTAANGYTF. CDR3 sequence (DNA): TGTGCCAGCAGTTACTCTCGGACCGCTGCCAATGGCTACACCTTC.